The sequence of this T cell receptor beta chain was determined in a study of regulatory T cells in long-lasting Graves disease. The study, taken as a whole, reports: Because few samples were included, accuracy may have been lower.

In building TCR beta libraries, iRepertoire HTBI primers were used together with Arm-PCR of CDR3 regions. In the authors' methods: Across the samples, identification revealed 55 to 75 TRBV and 12 to 15 TRBJ segments. TCRdb re-analysed the multiplex PCR reads in MiXCR, keeping a single row per CDR3 protein. The V and J calls were determined by TCRdb, not by the authors. The repertoire holds some 250,000 distinct CDR3 sequences, with about 20% as singletons. Germline V lookup: CDR1 DFQATT, CDR2 SNEGSKA (reference sequence). The CDR3 is 16 residues long. V was shortened by 5 bases and J by 4 bases, with 23 bases between the two germline ends. As for this clonotype: Its antigen is as yet unknown.

Time point in this sample: newly diagnosed GD, antithyroid drugs for less than 3 months. PBMC RNA served as the TCR library source. The authors diagnosed Graves' disease using American Thyroid Association guidelines. These data were also reused for a study on T cells in Graves' hyperthyroidism and ophthalmopathy. This second report adds: Ophthalmopathy was predicted by the model a median of about 6.5 months ahead of onset.

This clonotype was sampled from a woman in her 30s with Graves disease. The specimen comprised peripheral blood mononuclear cells (PBMCs), sampled at new diagnosis, from a patient treated with antithyroid drugs. The chain uses TRBV20-1 and TRBJ1-1, with D possibly TRBD1 on 5 matching bases. The CDR3 bases are TGCAGTGCTGGGGGTATCGATCGGACGCTTACCACTGAAGCTTTCTTT. Residues: CSAGGIDRTLTTEAFF.